This T cell receptor beta chain was identified in a study of blood T cell repertoires in COVID-19. Study-wide background: Sites in the United States, Italy and Spain provided acute and convalescent COVID-19 samples. T cells, B-cell-depleted T cells, or PBMCs provided the cDNA or gDNA that served as material.

The CDR3 loop spans 13 amino acids. In germline, CDR1 is SGHTS, CDR2 YDEGEE. Trimming took 4 bases from V and 2 from J, leaving 9 bases between them. The method was immunoSEQ multiplex PCR; TCRdb's version includes in-frame clones alone and lacks a portion of them. The sample consists of fewer than 200,000 clones, about 87% of them appearing once. This receptor was identified in a woman in her seventies with COVID-19, enrolled during active disease. The material sequenced was peripheral blood. The chain links TRBV5-8 to TRBJ1-1; D gene unclear. CDR3 nucleotides: TGTGCCAGCAGCAGAAACAGAAACACTGAAGCTTTCTTT. Translation: CASSRNRNTEAFF.